Listed below are T cell receptor beta chains from one sample, sequenced in a study of blood T cell repertoires in COVID-19. Clones were sequenced by immunoSEQ multiplex PCR, and TCRdb holds only the in-frame ones, with some missing. This sample yields more than 25,000 clones, of which about nine tenths are seen a single time; about 5.6% belongs to the top ten. The sequencing sample was made of peripheral blood. The receptors come from a man aged 55-75 years with active COVID-19. The CDR3 runs from the conserved cysteine through the conserved F or W. A D gene is named only where the DNA matches it firmly. Rows give clone size only sometimes, using once, few, many, or a class for an expanded clone.

D: TRBD1; J: TRBJ1-2; size: NA; V: TRBV6-5; DNA: TGTGCCAGCAGAGATCCGGGACAGGGGGGCTACACCTTC; CDR3: CASRDPGQGGYTF
D: NA; J: TRBJ2-2; size: NA; V: TRBV6-5; DNA: TGTGCCAGCAGTCCAGGAGGGACCGGGGAGCTGTTTTTT; CDR3: CASSPGGTGELFF
D: NA; J: TRBJ1-1; size: NA; V: TRBV5-4; DNA: TGTGCCAGCAGCCCGAGTCCCAACCGGAACACTGAAGCTTTCTTT; CDR3: CASSPSPNRNTEAFF
D: TRBD1; J: TRBJ2-3; size: NA; V: TRBV24-1; DNA: TGTGCCACCAGTGATATCCTACAGGGGGAAAGCACAGATACGCAGTATTTT; CDR3: CATSDILQGESTDTQYF
D: TRBD1; J: TRBJ1-1; size: NA; V: TRBV28; DNA: TGTGCCAGCAGTTCCCCTGGACAGGGGATGAACACTGAAGCTTTCTTT; CDR3: CASSSPGQGMNTEAFF
D: NA; J: TRBJ2-7; size: NA; V: TRBV12-2; DNA: TGTGCAAGTCGCATTAGCGGGGACAGGGGGACAACCTACGAGCAGTACTTC; CDR3: CASRISGDRGTTYEQYF
D: NA; J: TRBJ1-4; size: NA; V: TRBV2; DNA: TGTGCCAGCTCAGGATCTCTAAATGAAAAACTGTTTTTT; CDR3: CASSGSLNEKLFF
D: TRBD1; J: TRBJ1-2; size: once; V: TRBV18; DNA: TGTGCCAGCTCACCACCCGAGGGACAGATTAGGGGCCATGGCTACACCTTC; CDR3: CASSPPEGQIRGHGYTF
D: NA; J: TRBJ1-6; size: NA; V: TRBV12-3/TRBV12-4; DNA: TGTGCCAGCAGGTCTACAGGAAATTCACCCCTCCACTTT; CDR3: CASRSTGNSPLHF
D: TRBD1; J: TRBJ2-3; size: NA; V: TRBV5-6; DNA: TGTGCCAGCAGCCATATCAGGGGGACAGATACGCAGTATTTT; CDR3: CASSHIRGTDTQYF
D: NA; J: TRBJ1-1; size: NA; V: TRBV28; DNA: TGTGCCAGCAGTTTTCTGCCCGGAGAGGCTTTCTTT; CDR3: CASSFLPGEAFF
D: TRBD1; J: TRBJ1-1; size: NA; V: TRBV5-8; DNA: TGTGCCAGCAGCGCAAGAAGGACAGGGGGCCCTGAAGCTTTCTTT; CDR3: CASSARRTGGPEAFF
D: NA; J: TRBJ2-7; size: once; V: TRBV19; DNA: TGTGCCAGTAGTAGTCGGGGGAGCTCCTACGAGCAGTACTTC; CDR3: CASSSRGSSYEQYF
D: NA; J: TRBJ2-1; size: once; V: TRBV3-1/TRBV3-2; DNA: TGTGCCAGCAGCCTAGCGTTGATGGGGTACAATGAGCAGTTCTTC; CDR3: CASSLALMGYNEQFF
D: NA; J: TRBJ1-4; size: NA; V: TRBV27; DNA: TGTGCCAGCAGGCACCAGGGGGAAAAACTGTTTTTT; CDR3: CASRHQGEKLFF
D: NA; J: TRBJ1-6; size: NA; V: TRBV27; DNA: TGTGCCAGCGCCCCGGTGGGCCATTCACCCCTCCACTTT; CDR3: CASAPVGHSPLHF
D: NA; J: TRBJ1-6; size: NA; V: TRBV5-1; DNA: TGCGCCAGCAGCTTGCGGACAGAAAATAATTCACCCCTCCACTTT; CDR3: CASSLRTENNSPLHF
D: TRBD1; J: TRBJ2-1; size: NA; V: TRBV19; DNA: TGTGCCAGTAGTAACCCCTACCGGGACAGGGTACATGAGCAGTTCTTC; CDR3: CASSNPYRDRVHEQFF
D: TRBD2; J: TRBJ2-7; size: NA; V: TRBV29-1; DNA: TGCAGCGTTGCGGCGGGACTAGCAGAATACGAGCAGTACTTC; CDR3: CSVAAGLAEYEQYF
D: NA; J: TRBJ1-2; size: NA; V: TRBV28; DNA: TGTGCCAGCAGACGCTTTGACGGGGCGGGGAAGTATGGCTACACCTTC; CDR3: CASRRFDGAGKYGYTF
D: NA; J: TRBJ2-5; size: NA; V: TRBV6-6; DNA: TGTGCCAGCAGTATCGGGATAACAGAGACCCAGTACTTC; CDR3: CASSIGITETQYF
D: NA; J: TRBJ1-5; size: NA; V: TRBV28; DNA: TGTGCCAGCAGCATAACAGGCGTAAATCAGCCCCAGCATTTT; CDR3: CASSITGVNQPQHF
D: TRBD2; J: TRBJ2-2; size: NA; V: TRBV27; DNA: TGTGCCAGCAGTTTGCAGCCCGGACTAGCGACCGGGGAGCTGTTTTTT; CDR3: CASSLQPGLATGELFF
D: TRBD1; J: TRBJ2-5; size: NA; V: TRBV3-1/TRBV3-2; DNA: TGTGCCAGCAGCCACCGACAGGGGCTAGAGACCCAGTACTTC; CDR3: CASSHRQGLETQYF
D: NA; J: TRBJ2-2; size: NA; V: TRBV25-1; DNA: TGTGCCAGCAGAAGACAGGCTAACACCGGGGAGCTGTTTTTT; CDR3: CASRRQANTGELFF
D: TRBD2; J: TRBJ2-2; size: NA; V: TRBV29-1; DNA: TGCAGCGTTGTGATCAGGACTAGCTATACCGGGGAGCTGTTTTTT; CDR3: CSVVIRTSYTGELFF
D: TRBD1; J: TRBJ2-3; size: NA; V: TRBV19; DNA: TGTGCCAGTAGTACTGGGACAGGGACATATACGCAGTATTTT; CDR3: CASSTGTGTYTQYF
D: TRBD1; J: TRBJ2-5; size: NA; V: TRBV19; DNA: TGTGCCAGTACCCGCCGGACAGGGTTGAGAGAGACCCAGTACTTC; CDR3: CASTRRTGLRETQYF
D: NA; J: TRBJ2-3; size: NA; V: TRBV7-9; DNA: TGTGCCAGCAGCTTAGTGGGGACACCCTCAGATACGCAGTATTTT; CDR3: CASSLVGTPSDTQYF
D: NA; J: TRBJ2-3; size: NA; V: TRBV7-3; DNA: TGTGCCAGCAGCTTAACCTACCATAGCACAGATACGCAGTATTTT; CDR3: CASSLTYHSTDTQYF
D: NA; J: TRBJ1-5; size: few; V: TRBV28; DNA: TGTGCCAGCATCCAGGGGCCACGTCAGCCCCAGCATTTT; CDR3: CASIQGPRQPQHF
D: NA; J: TRBJ2-7; size: NA; V: TRBV2; DNA: TGTGCCAGCAGACAGGGTTCGTACGAGCAGTACTTC; CDR3: CASRQGSYEQYF
D: NA; J: TRBJ2-7; size: NA; V: TRBV11-2; DNA: TGTGCCAGCAGCTTAGGGGGTGGACAGACCTTTGAGCAGTACTTC; CDR3: CASSLGGGQTFEQYF
D: NA; J: TRBJ1-5; size: NA; V: TRBV6-1; DNA: TGTGCCAGCAGTGAAAGGCGGGGGTATAGCAATCAGCCCCAGCATTTT; CDR3: CASSERRGYSNQPQHF
D: TRBD1; J: TRBJ1-1; size: NA; V: TRBV6-2/TRBV6-3; DNA: TGTGCCAGCAGTTACGTCGGAAACAGGGGGACTGAAGCTTTCTTT; CDR3: CASSYVGNRGTEAFF
D: NA; J: TRBJ2-1; size: once; V: TRBV4-1; DNA: TGCGCCAGCAGCCAAGATCCTGGGAGTTACAATGAGCAGTTCTTC; CDR3: CASSQDPGSYNEQFF
D: NA; J: TRBJ1-1; size: NA; V: TRBV4-1; DNA: TGCGCCAGCAGCCAAGGGCTTCTGTTGAACACTGAAGCTTTCTTT; CDR3: CASSQGLLLNTEAFF
D: NA; J: TRBJ2-7; size: NA; V: TRBV11-3; DNA: TGTGCCAGCAGCTTCCGGGCCGGGAGCTCCTACGAGCAGTACTTC; CDR3: CASSFRAGSSYEQYF
D: NA; J: TRBJ2-2; size: NA; V: TRBV6-6; DNA: TGTGCCTACGCGGTCGAGAACACCGGGGAGCTGTTTTTT; CDR3: CAYAVENTGELFF
D: TRBD1; J: TRBJ1-4; size: NA; V: TRBV28; DNA: TGTGCCAGCAGGGGGACAGGGAGAAATGAAAAACTGTTTTTT; CDR3: CASRGTGRNEKLFF
D: TRBD1; J: TRBJ1-4; size: medium-sized; V: TRBV4-1; DNA: TGCGCCAGCAGCCCGGGACAGGGGGCAACTAATGAAAAACTGTTTTTT; CDR3: CASSPGQGATNEKLFF
D: NA; J: TRBJ2-1; size: NA; V: TRBV6-4; DNA: TGTGCCAGCAGTGACTCGAGCGGAGACAATGAGCAGTTCTTC; CDR3: CASSDSSGDNEQFF
D: NA; J: TRBJ1-4; size: NA; V: TRBV9; DNA: TGTGCCAGCAGCGGAGGACAGTTCAATAATGAAAAACTGTTTTTT; CDR3: CASSGGQFNNEKLFF
D: NA; J: TRBJ1-5; size: NA; V: TRBV11-3; DNA: TGTGCCAGCAGGCGGACAGGCAATCAGCCCCAGCATTTT; CDR3: CASRRTGNQPQHF
D: TRBD1; J: TRBJ1-2; size: NA; V: TRBV6-1; DNA: TGTGCCAGCAGTGAGCGACAGGGTCTTGGCTACACCTTC; CDR3: CASSERQGLGYTF
D: TRBD1; J: TRBJ1-2; size: NA; V: TRBV27; DNA: TGTGCCAGCAGTCCCACGCCAGGGGGCGCGAGGGGCTACACCTTC; CDR3: CASSPTPGGARGYTF
D: NA; J: TRBJ1-2; size: NA; V: TRBV3-1/TRBV3-2; DNA: TGTGCCAGCAGCCAAGAATCCGTAACAGGGGGCTACACCTTC; CDR3: CASSQESVTGGYTF
D: NA; J: TRBJ2-1; size: few; V: TRBV18; DNA: TGTGCCAGCTCACCAGGGGGCACGAACTACAATGAGCAGTTCTTC; CDR3: CASSPGGTNYNEQFF
D: TRBD1; J: TRBJ2-7; size: NA; V: TRBV5-4; DNA: TGTGCCAGCAGCCCGACAGGGAGCTCCTACGAGCAGTACTTC; CDR3: CASSPTGSSYEQYF
D: NA; J: TRBJ1-2; size: NA; V: TRBV7-8; DNA: TGTGCCAGCAGCTTAAACGGTCCTATTGGCTACACCTTC; CDR3: CASSLNGPIGYTF
D: NA; J: TRBJ1-4; size: NA; V: TRBV28; DNA: TGTGCCAGCAGTTCGGGGATGCTAAATGAAAAACTGTTTTTT; CDR3: CASSSGMLNEKLFF
D: NA; J: TRBJ1-1; size: NA; V: TRBV6-5; DNA: TGTGCCAGCATCCGAGACAACCAAGTGAACACTGAAGCTTTCTTT; CDR3: CASIRDNQVNTEAFF
D: NA; J: TRBJ1-1; size: once; V: TRBV6-5; DNA: TGTGCCAGCAGCCTAGGGGACACTGAAGCTTTCTTT; CDR3: CASSLGDTEAFF
D: TRBD1; J: TRBJ2-7; size: few; V: TRBV15; DNA: TGTGCCACCAGTAAAGACAGGGGCCCCTACGAGCAGTACTTC; CDR3: CATSKDRGPYEQYF
D: TRBD1; J: TRBJ1-2; size: medium-sized; V: TRBV6-5; DNA: TGTGCCAGCAGTACCCGGACAGGGCGAGTCCATGGCTACACCTTC; CDR3: CASSTRTGRVHGYTF
D: NA; J: TRBJ2-2; size: few; V: TRBV7-3; DNA: TGTGCCAGCAGCCACAAGGGGGTTGGCGCCGGGGAGCTGTTTTTT; CDR3: CASSHKGVGAGELFF
D: TRBD2; J: TRBJ2-7; size: NA; V: TRBV7-3; DNA: TGTGCCAGCAGCCCCTTAGCGGGGGGCTTCTACGAGCAGTACTTC; CDR3: CASSPLAGGFYEQYF